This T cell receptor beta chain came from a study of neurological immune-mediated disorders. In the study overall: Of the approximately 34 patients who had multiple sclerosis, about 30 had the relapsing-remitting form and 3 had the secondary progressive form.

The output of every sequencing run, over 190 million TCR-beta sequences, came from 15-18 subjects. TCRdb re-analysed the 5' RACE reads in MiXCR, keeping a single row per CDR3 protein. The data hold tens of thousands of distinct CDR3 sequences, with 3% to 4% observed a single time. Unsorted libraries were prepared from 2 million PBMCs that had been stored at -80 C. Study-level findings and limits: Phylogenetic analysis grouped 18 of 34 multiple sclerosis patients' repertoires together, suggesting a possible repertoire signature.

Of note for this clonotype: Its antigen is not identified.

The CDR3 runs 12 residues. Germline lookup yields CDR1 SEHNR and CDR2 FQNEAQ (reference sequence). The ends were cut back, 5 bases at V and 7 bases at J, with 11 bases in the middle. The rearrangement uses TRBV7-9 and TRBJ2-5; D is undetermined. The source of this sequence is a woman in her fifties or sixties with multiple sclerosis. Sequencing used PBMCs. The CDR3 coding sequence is TGTGCCAGCAGCCCCTCGTCTGGGACCCAGTACTTC. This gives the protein CASSPSSGTQYF. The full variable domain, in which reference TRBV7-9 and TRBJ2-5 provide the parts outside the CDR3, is DTGVSQNPRHKITKRGQNVTFRCDPISEHNRLYWYRQTLGQGPEFLTYFQNEAQLEKSRLLSDRFSAERPKGSFSTLEIQRTEQGDSAMYLCASSPSSGTQYFGPGTRLLVL.